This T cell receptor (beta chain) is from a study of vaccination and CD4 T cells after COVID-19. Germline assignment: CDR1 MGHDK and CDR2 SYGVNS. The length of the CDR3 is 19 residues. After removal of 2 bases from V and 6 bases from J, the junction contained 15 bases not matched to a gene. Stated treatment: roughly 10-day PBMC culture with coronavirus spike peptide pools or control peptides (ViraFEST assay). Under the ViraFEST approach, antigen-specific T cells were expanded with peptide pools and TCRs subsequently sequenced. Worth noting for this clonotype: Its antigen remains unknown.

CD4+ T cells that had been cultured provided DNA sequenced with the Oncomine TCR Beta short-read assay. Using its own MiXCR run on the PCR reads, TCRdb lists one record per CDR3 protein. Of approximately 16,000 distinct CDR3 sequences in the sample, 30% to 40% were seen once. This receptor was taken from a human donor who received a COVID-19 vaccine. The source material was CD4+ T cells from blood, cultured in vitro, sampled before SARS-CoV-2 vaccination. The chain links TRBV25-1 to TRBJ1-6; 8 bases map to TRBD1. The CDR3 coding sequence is TGTGCCAGCAGTGAACAAATAGGGGGGACAGGTTTCTCTAATTCACCCCTCCACTTT. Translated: CASSEQIGGTGFSNSPLHF. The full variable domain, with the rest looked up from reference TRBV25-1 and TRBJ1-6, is EADIYQTPRYLVIGTGKKITLECSQTMGHDKMYWYQQDPGMELHLIHYSYGVNSTEKGDLSSESTVSRIRTEHFPLTLESARPSHTSQYLCASSEQIGGTGFSNSPLHFGNGTRLTVT.